This T cell receptor beta chain is drawn from a study of regulatory T cells in long-lasting Graves disease. Sequencing libraries for TCR beta were prepared with iRepertoire HTBI primers and Arm-PCR of CDR3 regions. In TCRdb, the multiplex PCR reads were re-called with MiXCR into one record per CDR3 protein. Counted here are around 500,000 distinct CDR3 sequences, approximately 12% occurring once; the ten biggest clones make up about 8.3%. The CDR3 has 15 amino acids. Trimming left V 4 bases short and J 3 bases short, with 19 bases between. From germline, CDR1 is GTSNPN and CDR2 SVGIG (reference sequence). As to time point: newly diagnosed GD, antithyroid drugs for less than 3 months. PBMC RNA was the source of the TCR library. This clonotype was seen ten or more times. This sample was shared with a second study, whose subject was T cells in Graves' hyperthyroidism and ophthalmopathy.

The input for sequencing was peripheral blood mononuclear cells (PBMCs), taken at new diagnosis, from a patient treated with antithyroid drugs. The genes are TRBV30 and TRBJ2-7, with D possibly being TRBD1 or TRBD2 (5 bases each). This clonotype was obtained from a woman aged 25 to 39 with Graves disease. CDR3 protein: CAWNPGTVGYYEQYF. In DNA form, the CDR3 reads TGTGCCTGGAACCCGGGGACCGTCGGCTACTACGAGCAGTACTTC.